This T cell receptor (beta chain) was sequenced during a study of blood T cell repertoires in COVID-19. Germline V gene sequence: CDR1 KGHSH, CDR2 LQKENI. V lost 3 bases, J lost 10 bases, and 9 bases stayed unmatched. CDR3 size: 14 residues. Generated by immunoSEQ multiplex PCR, the TCRdb table keeps only in-frame clones and is missing some. The profile shows around 180,000 clones, 65% to 90% of them singletons. Sequencing used peripheral blood. The source is a human donor in a cohort sampled during active COVID-19. The chain links TRBV18 to TRBJ1-1; 9 positions match TRBD1. The DNA of the CDR3 is TGTGCCAGCTCACCTCTGGACAGGGGTCCGGGAGCTTTCTTT. Protein sequence: CASSPLDRGPGAFF.